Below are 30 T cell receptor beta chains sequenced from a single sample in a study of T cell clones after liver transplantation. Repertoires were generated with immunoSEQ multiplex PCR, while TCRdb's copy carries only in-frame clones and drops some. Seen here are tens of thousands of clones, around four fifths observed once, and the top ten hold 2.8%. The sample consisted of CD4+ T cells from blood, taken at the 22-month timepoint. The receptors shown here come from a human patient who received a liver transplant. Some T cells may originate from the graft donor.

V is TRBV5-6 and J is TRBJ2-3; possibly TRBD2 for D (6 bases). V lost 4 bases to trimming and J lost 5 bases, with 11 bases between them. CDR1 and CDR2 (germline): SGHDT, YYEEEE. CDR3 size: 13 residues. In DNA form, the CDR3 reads TGTGCCAGCAGCCCCGGGACTGTAGATACGCAGTATTTT. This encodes CASSPGTVDTQYF.

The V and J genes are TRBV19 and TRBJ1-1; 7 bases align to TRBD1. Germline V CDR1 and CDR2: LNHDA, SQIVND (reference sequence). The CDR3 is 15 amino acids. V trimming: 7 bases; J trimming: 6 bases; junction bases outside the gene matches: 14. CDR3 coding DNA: TGTGCCAGTACTTACAGACGGACAGGACTGGCTGAAGCTTTCTTT. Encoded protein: CASTYRRTGLAEAFF.

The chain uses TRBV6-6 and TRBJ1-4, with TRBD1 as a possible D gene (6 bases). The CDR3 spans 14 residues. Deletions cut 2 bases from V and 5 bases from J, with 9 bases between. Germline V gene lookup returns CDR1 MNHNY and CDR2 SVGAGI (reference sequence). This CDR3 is CASSYGGSNEKLFF. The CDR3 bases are TGTGCCAGCAGTTACGGGGGCTCCAATGAAAAACTGTTTTTT.

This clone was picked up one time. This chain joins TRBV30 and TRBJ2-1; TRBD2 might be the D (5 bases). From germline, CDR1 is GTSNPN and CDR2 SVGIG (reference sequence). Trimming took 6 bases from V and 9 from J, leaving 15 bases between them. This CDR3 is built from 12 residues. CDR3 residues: CACTRSGGEQFF. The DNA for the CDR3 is TGTGCCTGCACAAGGAGCGGAGGTGAGCAGTTCTTC.

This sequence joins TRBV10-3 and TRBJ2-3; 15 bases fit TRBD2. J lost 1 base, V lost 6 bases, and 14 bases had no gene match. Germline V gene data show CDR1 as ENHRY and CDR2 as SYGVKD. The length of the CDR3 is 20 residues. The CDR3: CAISLKLPGLAGGRTDTQYF. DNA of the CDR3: TGTGCCATCAGCCTTAAGCTACCGGGACTAGCGGGAGGACGCACAGATACGCAGTATTTT.

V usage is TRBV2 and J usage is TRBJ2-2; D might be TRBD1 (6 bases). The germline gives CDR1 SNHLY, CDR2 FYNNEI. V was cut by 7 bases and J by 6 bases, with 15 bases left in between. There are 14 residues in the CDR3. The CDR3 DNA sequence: TGTGCCAGCATGGGACAAGGGGTCGCCGGGGAGCTGTTTTTT. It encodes CASMGQGVAGELFF.

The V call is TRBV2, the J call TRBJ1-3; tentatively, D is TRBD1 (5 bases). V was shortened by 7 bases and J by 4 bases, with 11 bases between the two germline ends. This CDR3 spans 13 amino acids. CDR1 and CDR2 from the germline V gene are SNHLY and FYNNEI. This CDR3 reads CASTGTAGNTIYF. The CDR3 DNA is TGTGCCAGCACCGGGACTGCCGGAAACACCATATATTTT.

The CDR3 DNA is TGTGCCAGCAGCTCGGACAGGAACACTGAAGCTTTCTTT. Translation: CASSSDRNTEAFF. The chain has TRBV7-3 and TRBJ1-1, with D maybe TRBD1 (6 bases). Germline lookup yields CDR1 SGHTA and CDR2 FQGTGA. Trimming removed 4 bases from V and 1 base from J, with 7 bases in between. The CDR3 is 13 amino acids. The full variable domain, its missing parts supplied by reference TRBV7-3 and TRBJ1-1, is GAGVSQTPSNKVTEKGKYVELRCDPISGHTALYWYRQSLGQGPEFLIYFQGTGAADDSGLPNDRFFAVRPEGSVSTLKIQRTERGDSAVYLCASSSDRNTEAFFGQGTRLTVV.

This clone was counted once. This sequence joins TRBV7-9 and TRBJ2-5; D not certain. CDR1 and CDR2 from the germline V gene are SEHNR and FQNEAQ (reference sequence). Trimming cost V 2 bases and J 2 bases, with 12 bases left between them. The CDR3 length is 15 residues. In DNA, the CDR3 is TGTGCCAGCAGCTTATTGACACCAGGTCAAGAGACCCAGTACTTC. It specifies CASSLLTPGQETQYF.

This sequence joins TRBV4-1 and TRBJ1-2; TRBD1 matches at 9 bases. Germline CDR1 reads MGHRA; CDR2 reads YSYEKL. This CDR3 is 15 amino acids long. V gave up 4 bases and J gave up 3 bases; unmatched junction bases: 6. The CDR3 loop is CASSRLTGGDYGYTF. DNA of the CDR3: TGCGCCAGCAGCCGGCTGACAGGGGGGGACTATGGCTACACCTTC.

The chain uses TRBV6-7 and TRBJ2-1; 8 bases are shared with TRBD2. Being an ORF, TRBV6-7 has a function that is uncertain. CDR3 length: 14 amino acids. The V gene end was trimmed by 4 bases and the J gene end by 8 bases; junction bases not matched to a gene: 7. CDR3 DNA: TGTGCCAGCAGTTTGGCGGGGGGTCGTTATGAGCAGTTCTTC. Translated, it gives CASSLAGGRYEQFF.

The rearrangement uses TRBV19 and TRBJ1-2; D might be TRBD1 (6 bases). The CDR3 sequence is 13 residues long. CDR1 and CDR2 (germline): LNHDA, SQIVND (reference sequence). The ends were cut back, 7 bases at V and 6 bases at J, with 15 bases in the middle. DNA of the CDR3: TGTGCCAGTACGGGGGCATTGAAAAATGGCTACACCTTC. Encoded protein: CASTGALKNGYTF. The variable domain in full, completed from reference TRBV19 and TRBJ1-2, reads DGGITQSPKYLFRKEGQNVTLSCEQNLNHDAMYWYRQDPGQGLRLIYYSQIVNDFQKGDIAEGYSVSREKKESFPLTVTSAQKNPTAFYLCASTGALKNGYTFGSGTRLTVV.

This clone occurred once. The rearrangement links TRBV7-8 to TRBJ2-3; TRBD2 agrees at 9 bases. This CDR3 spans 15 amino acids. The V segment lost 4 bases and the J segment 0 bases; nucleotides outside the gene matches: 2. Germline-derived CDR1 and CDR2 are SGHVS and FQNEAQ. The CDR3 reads CASSYTSGSTDTQYF. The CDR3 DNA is TGTGCCAGCAGCTACACTAGCGGGAGCACAGATACGCAGTATTTT.

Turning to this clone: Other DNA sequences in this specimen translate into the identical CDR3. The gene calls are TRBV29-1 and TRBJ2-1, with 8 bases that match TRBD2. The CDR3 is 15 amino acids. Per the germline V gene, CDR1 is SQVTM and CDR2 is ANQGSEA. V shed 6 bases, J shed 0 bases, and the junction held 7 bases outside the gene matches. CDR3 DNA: TGCAGCGTCCCCGTGGCGGGAGGCTCCTACAATGAGCAGTTCTTC. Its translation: CSVPVAGGSYNEQFF.

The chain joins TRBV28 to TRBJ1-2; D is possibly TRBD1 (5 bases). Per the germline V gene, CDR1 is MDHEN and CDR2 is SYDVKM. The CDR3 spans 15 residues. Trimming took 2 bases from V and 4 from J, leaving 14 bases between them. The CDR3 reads CASSLPGNSIYGYTF. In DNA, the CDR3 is TGTGCCAGCAGTTTACCAGGGAATAGTATCTATGGCTACACCTTC.

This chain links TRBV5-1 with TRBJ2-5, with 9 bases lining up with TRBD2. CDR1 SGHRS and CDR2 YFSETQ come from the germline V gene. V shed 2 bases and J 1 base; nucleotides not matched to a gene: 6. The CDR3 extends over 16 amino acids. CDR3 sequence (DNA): TGCGCCAGCAGCTTTGTGGGACTAGCATCCCAAGAGACCCAGTACTTC. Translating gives CASSFVGLASQETQYF.

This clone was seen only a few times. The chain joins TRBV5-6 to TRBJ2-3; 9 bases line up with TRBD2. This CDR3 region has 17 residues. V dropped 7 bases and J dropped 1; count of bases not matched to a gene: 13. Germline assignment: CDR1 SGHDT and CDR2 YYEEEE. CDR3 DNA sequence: TGTGCCAGCGGAGGACTAGCGTCATCTGGGGGCACAGATACGCAGTATTTT. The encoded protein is CASGGLASSGGTDTQYF.

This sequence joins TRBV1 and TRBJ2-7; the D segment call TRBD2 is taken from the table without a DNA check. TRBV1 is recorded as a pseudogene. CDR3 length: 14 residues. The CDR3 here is CTNHPGTSGDEQYF. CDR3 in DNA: TGCACCAACCACCCCGGGACTAGCGGGGACGAGCAGTACTTC.

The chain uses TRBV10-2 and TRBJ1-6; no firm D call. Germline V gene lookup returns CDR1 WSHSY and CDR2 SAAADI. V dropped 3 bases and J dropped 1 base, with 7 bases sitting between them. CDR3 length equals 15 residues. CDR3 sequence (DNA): TGCGCCAGCAGTGATCGGGAGTCCTATAATTCACCCCTCCACTTT. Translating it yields CASSDRESYNSPLHF.

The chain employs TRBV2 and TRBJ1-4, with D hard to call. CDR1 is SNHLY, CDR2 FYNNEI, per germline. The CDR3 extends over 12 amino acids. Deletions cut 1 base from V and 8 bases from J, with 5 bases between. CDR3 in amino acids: CASSEGREKLFF. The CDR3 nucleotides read TGTGCCAGCAGTGAAGGCAGAGAAAAACTGTTTTTT.

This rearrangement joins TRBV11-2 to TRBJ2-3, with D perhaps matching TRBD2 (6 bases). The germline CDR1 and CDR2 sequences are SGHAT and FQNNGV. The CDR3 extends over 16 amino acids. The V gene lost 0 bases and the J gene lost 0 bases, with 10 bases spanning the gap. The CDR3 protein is CASSLEGGYSTDTQYF. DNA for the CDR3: TGTGCCAGCAGCTTAGAGGGAGGATATAGCACAGATACGCAGTATTTT.

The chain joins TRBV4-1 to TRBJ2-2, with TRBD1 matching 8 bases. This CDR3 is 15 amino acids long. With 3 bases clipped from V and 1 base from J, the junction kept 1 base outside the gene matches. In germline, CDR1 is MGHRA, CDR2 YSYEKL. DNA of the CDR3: TGCGCCAGCAGCCATGGACAGGGGAACACCGGGGAGCTGTTTTTT. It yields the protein CASSHGQGNTGELFF.

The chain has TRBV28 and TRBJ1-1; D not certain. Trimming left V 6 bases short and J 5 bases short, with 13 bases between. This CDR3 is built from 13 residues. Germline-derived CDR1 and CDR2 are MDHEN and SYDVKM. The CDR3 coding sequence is TGTGCCAGCAGGCCTGTCCTGAGAACTGAAGCTTTCTTT. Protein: CASRPVLRTEAFF.

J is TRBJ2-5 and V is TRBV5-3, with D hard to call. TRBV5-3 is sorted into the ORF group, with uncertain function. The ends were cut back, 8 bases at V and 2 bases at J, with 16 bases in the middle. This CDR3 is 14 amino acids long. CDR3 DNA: TGTGCCAGTTTAGGACCGCCGCCTCAAGAGACCCAGTACTTC. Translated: CASLGPPPQETQYF.

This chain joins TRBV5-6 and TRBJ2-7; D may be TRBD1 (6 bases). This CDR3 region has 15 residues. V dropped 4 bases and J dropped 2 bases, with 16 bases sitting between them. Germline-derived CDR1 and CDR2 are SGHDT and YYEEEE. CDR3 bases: TGTGCCAGCAGCCTCGCCGGGACAACTCCCTACGAGCAGTACTTC. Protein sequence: CASSLAGTTPYEQYF.

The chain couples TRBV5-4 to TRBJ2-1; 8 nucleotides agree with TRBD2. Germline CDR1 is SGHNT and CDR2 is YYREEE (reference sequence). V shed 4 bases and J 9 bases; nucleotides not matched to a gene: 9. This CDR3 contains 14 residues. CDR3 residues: CASSQRTSPFEQFF. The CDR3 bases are TGTGCCAGCAGCCAAAGGACTAGCCCCTTTGAGCAGTTCTTC.

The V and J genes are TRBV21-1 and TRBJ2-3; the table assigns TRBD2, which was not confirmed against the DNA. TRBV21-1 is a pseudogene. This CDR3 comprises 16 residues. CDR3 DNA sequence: TGTGCCAGCAGCAAGGTAATGGGTCGGGGGACAGATACGCAGTATTTT. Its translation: CASSKVMGRGTDTQYF.

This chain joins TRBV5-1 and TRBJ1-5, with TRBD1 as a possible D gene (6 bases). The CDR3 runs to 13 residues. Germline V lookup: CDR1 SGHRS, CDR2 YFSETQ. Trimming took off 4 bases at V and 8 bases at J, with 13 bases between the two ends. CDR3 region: CASSPLRGEPQHF. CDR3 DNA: TGCGCCAGCAGCCCGCTGAGGGGGGAGCCCCAGCATTTT.

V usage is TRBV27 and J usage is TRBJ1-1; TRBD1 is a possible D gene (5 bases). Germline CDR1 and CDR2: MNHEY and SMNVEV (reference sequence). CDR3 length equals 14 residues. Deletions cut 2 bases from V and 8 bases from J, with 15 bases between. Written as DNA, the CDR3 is TGTGCCAGCAGTTTACGAGCCGGGACGGGAGAAGCTTTCTTT. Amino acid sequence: CASSLRAGTGEAFF.

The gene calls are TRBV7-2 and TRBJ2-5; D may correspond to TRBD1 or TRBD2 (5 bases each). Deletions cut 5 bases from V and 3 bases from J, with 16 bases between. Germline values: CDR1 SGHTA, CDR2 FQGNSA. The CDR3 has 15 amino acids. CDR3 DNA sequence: TGTGCCAGCAGCCCGCGGACGGGACGGAAAGAGACCCAGTACTTC. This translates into CASSPRTGRKETQYF.